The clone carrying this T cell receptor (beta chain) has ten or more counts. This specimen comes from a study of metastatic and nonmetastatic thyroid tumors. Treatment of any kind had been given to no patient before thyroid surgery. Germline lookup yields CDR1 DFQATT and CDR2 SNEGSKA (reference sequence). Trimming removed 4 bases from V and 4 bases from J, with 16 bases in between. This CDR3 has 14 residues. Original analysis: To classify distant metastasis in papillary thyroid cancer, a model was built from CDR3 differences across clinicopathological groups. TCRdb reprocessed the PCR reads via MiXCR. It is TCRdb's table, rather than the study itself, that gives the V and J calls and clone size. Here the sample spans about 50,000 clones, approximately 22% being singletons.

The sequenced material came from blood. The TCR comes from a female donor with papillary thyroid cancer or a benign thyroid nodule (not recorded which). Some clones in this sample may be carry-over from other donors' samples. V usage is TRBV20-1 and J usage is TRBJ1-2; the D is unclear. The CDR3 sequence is CSAKQGLNLYGYTF. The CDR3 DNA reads TGCAGTGCTAAGCAAGGCCTAAACCTCTATGGCTACACCTTC.